The text below deals with one T cell receptor beta chain. Antigen unknown. The data are from a study of cytomegalovirus exposure and HLA in healthy donors. Study background: One earlier analysis, a look at 150 million to 200 million T cells, found some 120 million unique TCR beta sequences. Study conclusions and caveats: Some V segments, TRBV6-2 and TRBV6-3 among them, were indistinguishable and were therefore excluded. Later findings reportedly placed an Asian-associated ancestry cluster below the approximately 670-donor mean for N-insertions. One variant, a missense change in DCLRE1C, was linked in a later analysis to TCR beta V- and J-gene trimming.

There are 14 residues in the CDR3. V was clipped by 7 bases and J by 3 bases; unmatched bases: 7. Germline V lookup: CDR1 SEHNR, CDR2 FQNEAQ (reference sequence). The PCR ran on 60 Vbeta and 13 Jbeta primers. Generated by immunoSEQ multiplex PCR, the TCRdb table keeps only in-frame clones and is missing some. The sample carries 80,000 or so clones, more than 60% recorded once. Material: PBMCs. The V call is TRBV7-9, the J call TRBJ2-3, with 7 bases aligning to TRBD2. The TCR comes from a man aged 50 or older in good health and CMV-seropositive. DNA for the CDR3: TGTGCCAGCAACCACCCGGGACTAACAGATACGCAGTATTTT. It codes for CASNHPGLTDTQYF.